Each of the 9 T cell receptor beta chains below was sequenced from the same sample in a study of human T cells and chemical hapten exposure (dated by TCRdb to the early 2020s). To prepare the library, RACE was applied. The reads were generated on a NextSeq 500. The public reads were run again by TCRdb, first through fastp at Q25 and then through MiXCR, and only productive beta chains were kept. Entries are consolidated by CDR3 protein sequence, retaining the most common genes and DNA. The sample yields tens of thousands of distinct CDR3 sequences; approximately 10% were counted once. Around a quarter of the sample comes from the top ten. The sample's time point label is to be understood as: pre-sensitization, week 0. Per the publication, the treatment or condition label means: therapeutic diphenylcyclopropenone sensitization with weekly scalp DPC. Total RNA was isolated from unfractionated whole blood collected in Tempus Blood RNA tubes.

Source: whole blood, taken in connection with sensitization to the hapten diphenylcyclopropenone (DPC). The origin of the receptors is a man aged 45-65 years with alopecia areata. Some clones in this sample may be carry-over from other donors' samples.

This clonotype was picked up many times. The rearrangement uses TRBV28 and TRBJ1-6, with D hard to call. Trimming left V 5 bases short and J 0 bases short, with 14 bases between. The CDR3 extends over 17 amino acids. Germline V lookup: CDR1 MDHEN, CDR2 SYDVKM. CDR3 sequence (DNA): TGTGCCAGCAGTGAGGTCAGAAAAAGCTCCTATAATTCACCCCTCCACTTT. Its translation is CASSEVRKSSYNSPLHF. Based on the CDR3 plus reference TRBV28 and TRBJ1-6, the full variable domain is DVKVTQSSRYLVKRTGEKVFLECVQDMDHENMFWYRQDPGLGLRLIYFSYDVKMKEKGDIPEGYSVSREKKERFSLILESASTNQTSMYLCASSEVRKSSYNSPLHFGNGTRLTVT.

This clonotype was seen at least ten times. The J gene is TRBJ1-5, the V gene TRBV20-1; 12 nucleotides align to TRBD1. Germline assignment: CDR1 DFQATT and CDR2 SNEGSKA (reference sequence). The CDR3 runs 15 residues. With V trimmed by 3 bases and J by 6 bases, 6 bases remained unmatched. CDR3 coding DNA: TGCAGTGCTAGGCCGGGACAGGGGGCCGGTCAGCCCCAGCATTTT. Translation: CSARPGQGAGQPQHF.

This clonotype was seen a few times. The chain couples TRBV11-2 to TRBJ2-7; possibly TRBD2 for D (6 bases). V was trimmed by 0 bases and J by 2 bases, leaving 8 bases between them. The CDR3 has 14 residues. Germline CDR1 and CDR2: SGHAT and FQNNGV. The CDR3: CASSLDRLAYEQYF. Here the CDR3 DNA reads TGTGCCAGCAGCTTAGATCGACTAGCCTACGAGCAGTACTTC. The whole variable domain, remainder taken from reference TRBV11-2 and TRBJ2-7, is EAGVAQSPRYKIIEKRQSVAFWCNPISGHATLYWYQQILGQGPKLLIQFQNNGVVDDSQLPKDRFSAERLKGVDSTLKIQPAKLEDSAVYLCASSLDRLAYEQYFGPGTRLTVT.

V is TRBV2 and J is TRBJ2-7; a weak D match, TRBD2 (6 bases). Germline values: CDR1 SNHLY, CDR2 FYNNEI. The CDR3 length is 17 residues. The V gene lost 1 base and the J gene lost 1 base, with 17 bases spanning the gap. The CDR3 DNA sequence: TGTGCCAGCAGTGAAGGGTTACCGGGACTCAATTCCTACGAGCAGTACTTC. Its protein product is CASSEGLPGLNSYEQYF.

This clonotype occurred a few times. CDR3 loop: CASSPPLGQGAYGYTF. The CDR3 DNA sequence: TGTGCCAGCAGTCCTCCCCTCGGACAGGGGGCCTATGGCTACACCTTC. This chain links TRBV6-5 with TRBJ1-2; 11 nucleotides match TRBD1. The CDR3 loop spans 16 amino acids. CDR1 is MNHEY, CDR2 SVGAGI, per germline. J was trimmed by 4 bases and V by 5 bases; bases with no gene match: 9.

As DNA, the CDR3 is TGTGCCAGCAAAGAGCCGGTCGGCACAGACTACGAGCAGTACTTC. Its translation: CASKEPVGTDYEQYF. V and J are TRBV2 and TRBJ2-7, with D hard to call. Trimming removed 7 bases from V and 3 bases from J, with 19 bases in between. This CDR3 region has 15 residues. Looked up from germline, CDR1 is SNHLY and CDR2 is FYNNEI.

There are many counts of this clonotype. The rearrangement uses TRBV7-6 and TRBJ2-2, with TRBD1 matching 7 bases. The germline V gene encodes CDR1 SGHVS and CDR2 FNYEAQ. The length of the CDR3 is 15 residues. Trimming at V came to 7 bases and at J to 1 base, leaving 6 bases not matched to a gene. The CDR3 coding sequence is TGTGCCAGCACCGGACAGGCTGAGAACACCGGGGAGCTGTTTTTT. Encoded protein: CASTGQAENTGELFF.

This clonotype was detected ten times or more. The chain recombines TRBV6-1 with TRBJ1-5; D is undetermined. This CDR3 region has 15 residues. Germline V gene sequence: CDR1 MNHNS, CDR2 SASEGT. The V end lost 5 bases, the J end lost 1 base, and 12 bases lay between the germline ends. CDR3 coding DNA: TGTGCCAGCAGTCCCCCGGGGAGGAGCAATCAGCCCCAGCATTTT. Protein sequence: CASSPPGRSNQPQHF.

The CDR3 region is CAISPQGTGNQPQHF. The DNA of the CDR3 is TGTGCCATCAGTCCCCAGGGAACGGGCAATCAGCCCCAGCATTTT. The gene calls are TRBV10-3 and TRBJ1-5; a possible D gene is TRBD1 (5 bases). Germline CDR1 ENHRY, CDR2 SYGVKD. CDR3 size: 15 residues. Trimming took 5 bases from V and 2 from J, leaving 13 bases between them.